Following are 6 T cell receptor beta chains from one sample sequenced in a study of identifying expanded T cells in peripheral blood. Only in-frame clones appear in the TCRdb table, and some are missing; sequencing was by immunoSEQ multiplex PCR. The repertoire holds approximately 86,000 clones, with about 85% as singletons. The source material was blood. The receptors were gathered from a person between 18 and 75 years old in good health.

The chain combines TRBV11-2 with TRBJ1-2; 7 bases align to TRBD1. The CDR3 contains 16 residues. CDR1 and CDR2 from the germline V gene are SGHAT and FQNNGV. The junction had 8 bases not matched to a gene; V was cut back by 2 bases and J by 2 bases. For the CDR3, the DNA is TGTGCCAGCAGCTTATGGACAGGATCTTTCAACTATGGCTACACCTTC. Protein sequence: CASSLWTGSFNYGYTF.

V gene TRBV11-2 combines with J gene TRBJ1-1; D is perhaps TRBD1 (5 bases). The CDR3 is 16 residues long. V gave up 1 base and J gave up 2 bases, with 14 bases separating them. In germline, CDR1 is SGHAT, CDR2 FQNNGV. The CDR3 reads CASSLALQAPNTEAFF. In nucleotides, the CDR3 is TGTGCCAGCAGCTTAGCCCTACAGGCACCAAACACTGAAGCTTTCTTT.

V gene TRBV5-1 combines with J gene TRBJ2-1; TRBD1 matches at 8 bases. CDR1 and CDR2 from the germline V gene are SGHRS and YFSETQ. Trimming removed 2 bases from V and 3 bases from J; junction bases left unmatched: 4. This CDR3 has 15 residues. In DNA, the CDR3 is TGCGCCAGCAGCTTTGGACAGGGTAACTACAATGAGCAGTTCTTC. This gives the protein CASSFGQGNYNEQFF.

This clone was detected only a few times. V gene TRBV6-1 combines with J gene TRBJ1-1; TRBD1 matches at 8 bases. The CDR3 runs 14 residues. V was pared by 5 bases and J by 1 base, with 3 bases of the junction left unmatched. Germline CDR1 MNHNS, CDR2 SASEGT. The CDR3 coding sequence is TGTGCCAGCAGTCTAACAGGGGGGAACACTGAAGCTTTCTTT. This translates into CASSLTGGNTEAFF.

The chain uses TRBV29-1 and TRBJ2-2; 8 bases are shared with TRBD2. The CDR3 is 15 residues long. CDR1 is SQVTM and CDR2 is ANQGSEA in the germline V gene. CDR3 sequence reads: CSASGGPRNTGELFF. CDR3 DNA: TGCTCGGCATCGGGGGGGCCGAGAAACACCGGGGAGCTGTTTTTT.

This chain connects TRBV7-2 to TRBJ1-1; 8 bases fit TRBD1. CDR1 SGHTA and CDR2 FQGNSA come from the germline V gene. The CDR3 runs 14 residues. J gave up 4 bases and V 5 bases, and 6 bases lay outside the gene matches. CDR3 region: CASSAGGLGTEAFF. The CDR3 coding sequence is TGTGCCAGCAGCGCAGGGGGCTTGGGCACTGAAGCTTTCTTT.